The sequence of this TCR beta chain was determined in a study of early T cells in non-severe SARS-CoV-2 infection. CDR3 length: 14 residues. Trimming cost V 4 bases and J 5 bases; bases outside gene matches: 7. CDR1 and CDR2 from the germline V gene are SEHNR and FQNEAQ (reference sequence). TCRdb reprocessed the 5' RACE reads via MiXCR and lists one record per CDR3 protein. Altogether 99,000 or so distinct CDR3 sequences are present, 16% being singletons, with the ten largest covering around 1.3%. V gene TRBV7-9 combines with J gene TRBJ1-1; TRBD1 agrees at 7 bases. This receptor was obtained from an adult who was a healthcare worker with PCR-confirmed SARS-CoV-2 infection or an uninfected control (not recorded which). Sequencing used whole blood. The CDR3 protein is CASSSGTVGTEAFF. CDR3 bases: TGTGCCAGCAGCTCCGGGACAGTGGGGACTGAAGCTTTCTTT.